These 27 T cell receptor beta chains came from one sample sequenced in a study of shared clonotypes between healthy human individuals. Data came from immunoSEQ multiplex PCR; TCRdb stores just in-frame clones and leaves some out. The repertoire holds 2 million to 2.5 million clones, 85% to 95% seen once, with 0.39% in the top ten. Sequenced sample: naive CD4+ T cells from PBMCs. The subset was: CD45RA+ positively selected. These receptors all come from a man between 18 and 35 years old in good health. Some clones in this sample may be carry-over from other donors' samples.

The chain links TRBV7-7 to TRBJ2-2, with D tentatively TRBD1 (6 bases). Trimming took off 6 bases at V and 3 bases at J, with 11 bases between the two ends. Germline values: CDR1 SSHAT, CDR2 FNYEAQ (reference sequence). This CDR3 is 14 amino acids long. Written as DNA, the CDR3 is TGTGCCAGCAGACCACAGGGAGACACCGGGGAGCTGTTTTTT. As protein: CASRPQGDTGELFF.

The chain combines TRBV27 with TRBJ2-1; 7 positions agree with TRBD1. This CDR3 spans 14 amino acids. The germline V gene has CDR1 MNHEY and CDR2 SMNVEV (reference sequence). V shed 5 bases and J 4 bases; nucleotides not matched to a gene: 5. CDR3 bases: TGTGCCAGCAGTCTAGAGACAGGGTACAATGAGCAGTTCTTC. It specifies CASSLETGYNEQFF.

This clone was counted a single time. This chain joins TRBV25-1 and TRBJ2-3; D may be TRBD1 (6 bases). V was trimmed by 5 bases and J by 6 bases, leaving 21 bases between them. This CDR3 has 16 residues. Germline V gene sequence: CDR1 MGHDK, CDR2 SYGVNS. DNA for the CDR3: TGTGCCAGCAGTTCCTTTACAGGGACGACTGGGGATACGCAGTATTTT. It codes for CASSSFTGTTGDTQYF.

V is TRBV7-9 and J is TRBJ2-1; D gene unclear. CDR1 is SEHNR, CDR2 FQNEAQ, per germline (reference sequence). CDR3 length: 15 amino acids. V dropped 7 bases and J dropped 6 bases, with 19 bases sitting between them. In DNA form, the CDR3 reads TGTGCCAGCACCCTTGAACGAGTGGACCCCAATGAGCAGTTCTTC. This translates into CASTLERVDPNEQFF.

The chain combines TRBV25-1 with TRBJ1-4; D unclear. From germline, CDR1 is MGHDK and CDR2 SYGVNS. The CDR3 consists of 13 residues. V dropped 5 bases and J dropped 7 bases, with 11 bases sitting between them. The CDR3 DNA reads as TGTGCCAGCAGTAACCCAGGCAGTGAAAAACTGTTTTTT. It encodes CASSNPGSEKLFF.

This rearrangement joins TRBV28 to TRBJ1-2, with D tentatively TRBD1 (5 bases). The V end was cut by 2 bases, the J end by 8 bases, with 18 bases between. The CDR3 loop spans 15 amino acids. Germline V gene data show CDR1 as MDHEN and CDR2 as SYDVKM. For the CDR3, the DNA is TGTGCCAGCAGTTTAAGGCAGGGCCTTTTTGGGGGCTACACCTTC. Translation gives CASSLRQGLFGGYTF.

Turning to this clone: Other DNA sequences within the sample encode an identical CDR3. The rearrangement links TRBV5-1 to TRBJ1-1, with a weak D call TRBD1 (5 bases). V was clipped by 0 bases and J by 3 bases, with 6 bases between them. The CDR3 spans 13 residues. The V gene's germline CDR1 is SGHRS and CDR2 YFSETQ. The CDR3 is CASSLVGDTEAFF. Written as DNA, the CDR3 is TGCGCCAGCAGCTTGGTGGGGGACACTGAAGCTTTCTTT.

The CDR3 loop reads CAWSVFGDEQYF. The DNA for the CDR3 is TGTGCCTGGAGTGTATTTGGCGACGAGCAGTACTTC. V and J are TRBV30 and TRBJ2-7; unclear D gene. The germline CDR1 and CDR2 sequences are GTSNPN and SVGIG (reference sequence). The CDR3 is 12 amino acids. The germline V and J ends were trimmed by 0 bases and 5 bases, with 8 bases remaining between them.

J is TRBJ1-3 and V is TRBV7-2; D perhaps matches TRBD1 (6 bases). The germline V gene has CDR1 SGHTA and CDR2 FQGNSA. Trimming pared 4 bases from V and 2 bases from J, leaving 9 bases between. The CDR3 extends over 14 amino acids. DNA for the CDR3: TGTGCCAGCAGCTCGGGACAACCTGGAAACACCATATATTTT. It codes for CASSSGQPGNTIYF.

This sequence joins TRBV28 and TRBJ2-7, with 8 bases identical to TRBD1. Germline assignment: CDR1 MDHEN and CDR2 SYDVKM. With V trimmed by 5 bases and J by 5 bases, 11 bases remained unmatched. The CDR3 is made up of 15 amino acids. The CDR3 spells CASSGRTGMINEQYF. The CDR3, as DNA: TGTGCCAGCAGTGGTCGGACAGGGATGATCAACGAGCAGTACTTC.

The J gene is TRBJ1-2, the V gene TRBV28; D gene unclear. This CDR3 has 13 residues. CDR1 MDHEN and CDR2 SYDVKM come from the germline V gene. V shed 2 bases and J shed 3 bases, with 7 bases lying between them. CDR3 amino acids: CASSLLSDYGYTF. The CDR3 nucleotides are TGTGCCAGCAGTTTACTCTCGGACTATGGCTACACCTTC.

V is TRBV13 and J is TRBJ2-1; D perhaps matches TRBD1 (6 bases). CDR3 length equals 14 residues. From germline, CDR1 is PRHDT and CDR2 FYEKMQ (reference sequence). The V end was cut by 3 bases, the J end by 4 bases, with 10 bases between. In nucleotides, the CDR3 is TGTGCCAGCAGCTTCGACAGGAGGTACAATGAGCAGTTCTTC. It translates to CASSFDRRYNEQFF.

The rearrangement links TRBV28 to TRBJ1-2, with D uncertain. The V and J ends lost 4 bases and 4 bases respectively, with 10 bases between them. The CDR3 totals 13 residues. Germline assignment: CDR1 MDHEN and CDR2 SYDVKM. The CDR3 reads CASSSGSSYGYTF. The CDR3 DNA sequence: TGTGCCAGCAGTTCGGGCAGCTCCTATGGCTACACCTTC.

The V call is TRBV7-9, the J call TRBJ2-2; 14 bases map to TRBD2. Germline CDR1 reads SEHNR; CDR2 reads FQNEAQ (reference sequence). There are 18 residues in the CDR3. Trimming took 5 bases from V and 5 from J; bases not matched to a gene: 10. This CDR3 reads CASSEGLAGGISTGELFF. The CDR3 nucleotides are TGTGCCAGCAGCGAAGGACTAGCGGGAGGTATATCGACCGGGGAGCTGTTTTTT.

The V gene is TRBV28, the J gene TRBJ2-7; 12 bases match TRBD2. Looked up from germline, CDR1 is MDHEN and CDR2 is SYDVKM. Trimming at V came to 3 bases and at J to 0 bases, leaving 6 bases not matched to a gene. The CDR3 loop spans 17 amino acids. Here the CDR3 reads CASSFPLAGGSSYEQYF. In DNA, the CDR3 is TGTGCCAGCAGTTTCCCCCTAGCGGGGGGGAGCTCCTACGAGCAGTACTTC.

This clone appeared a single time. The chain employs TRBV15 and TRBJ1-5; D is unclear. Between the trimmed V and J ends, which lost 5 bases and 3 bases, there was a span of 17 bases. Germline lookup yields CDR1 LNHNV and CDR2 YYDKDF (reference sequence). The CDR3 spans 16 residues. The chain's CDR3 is CATSDPTRQPNQPQHF. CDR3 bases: TGTGCCACCAGCGATCCCACGAGGCAGCCCAATCAGCCCCAGCATTTT.

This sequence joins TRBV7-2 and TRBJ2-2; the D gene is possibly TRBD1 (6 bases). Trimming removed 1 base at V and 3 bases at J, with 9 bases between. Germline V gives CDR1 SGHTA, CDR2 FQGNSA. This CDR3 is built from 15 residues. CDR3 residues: CASSLEAGDTGELFF. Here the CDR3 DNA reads TGTGCCAGCAGCTTAGAGGCAGGGGACACCGGGGAGCTGTTTTTT.

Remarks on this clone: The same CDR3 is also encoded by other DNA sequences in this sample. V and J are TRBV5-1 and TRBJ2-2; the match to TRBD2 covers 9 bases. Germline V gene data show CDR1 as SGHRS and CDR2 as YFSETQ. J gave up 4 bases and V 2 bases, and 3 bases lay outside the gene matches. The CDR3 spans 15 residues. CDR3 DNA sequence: TGCGCCAGCAGCTTAATTAGCGGGAGCACCGGGGAGCTGTTTTTT. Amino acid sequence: CASSLISGSTGELFF.

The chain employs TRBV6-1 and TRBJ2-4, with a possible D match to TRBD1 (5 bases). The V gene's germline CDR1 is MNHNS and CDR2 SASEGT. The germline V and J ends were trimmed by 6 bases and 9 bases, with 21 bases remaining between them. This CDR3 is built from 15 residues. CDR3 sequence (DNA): TGTGCCAGCAGCCCTACCCCGGCAGCCCAGGGCATTCAGTACTTC. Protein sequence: CASSPTPAAQGIQYF.

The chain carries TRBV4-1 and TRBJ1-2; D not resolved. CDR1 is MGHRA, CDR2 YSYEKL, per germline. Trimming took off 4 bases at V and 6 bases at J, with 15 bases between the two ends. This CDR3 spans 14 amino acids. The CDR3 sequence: CASSLSGGEDGYTF. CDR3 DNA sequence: TGCGCCAGCAGCCTAAGCGGCGGGGAGGATGGCTACACCTTC.

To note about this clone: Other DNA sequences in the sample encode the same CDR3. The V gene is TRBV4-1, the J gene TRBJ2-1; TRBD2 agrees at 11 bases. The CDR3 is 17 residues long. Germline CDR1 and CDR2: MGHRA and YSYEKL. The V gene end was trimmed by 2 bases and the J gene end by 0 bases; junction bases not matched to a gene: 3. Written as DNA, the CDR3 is TGCGCCAGCAGCCAACCTACTAGCGGGAGCTCCTACAATGAGCAGTTCTTC. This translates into CASSQPTSGSSYNEQFF.

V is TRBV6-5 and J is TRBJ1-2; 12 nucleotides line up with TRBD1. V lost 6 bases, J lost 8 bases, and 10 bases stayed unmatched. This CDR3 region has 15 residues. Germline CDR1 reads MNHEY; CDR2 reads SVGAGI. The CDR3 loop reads CASRPPGQGAWGYTF. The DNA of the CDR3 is TGTGCCAGCAGACCCCCGGGACAGGGGGCGTGGGGCTACACCTTC.

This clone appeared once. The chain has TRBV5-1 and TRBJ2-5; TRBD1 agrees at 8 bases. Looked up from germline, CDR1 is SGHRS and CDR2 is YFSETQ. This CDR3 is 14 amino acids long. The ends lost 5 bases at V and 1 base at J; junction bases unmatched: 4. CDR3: CASRPGQGQETQYF. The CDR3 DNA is TGCGCCAGCAGACCTGGACAGGGCCAAGAGACCCAGTACTTC.

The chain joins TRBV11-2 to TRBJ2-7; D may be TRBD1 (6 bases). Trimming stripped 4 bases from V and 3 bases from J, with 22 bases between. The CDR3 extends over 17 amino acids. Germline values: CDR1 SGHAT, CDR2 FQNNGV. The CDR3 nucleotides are TGTGCCAGCAGCTCAAAGATGGGGGCCGGGACACACTACGAGCAGTACTTC. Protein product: CASSSKMGAGTHYEQYF.

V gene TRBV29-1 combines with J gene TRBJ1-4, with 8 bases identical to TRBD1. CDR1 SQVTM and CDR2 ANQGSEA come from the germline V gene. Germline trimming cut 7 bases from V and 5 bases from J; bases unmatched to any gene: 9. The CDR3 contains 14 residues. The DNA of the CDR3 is TGCAGCGCGGCACCCACAGGGGGGAATGAAAAACTGTTTTTT. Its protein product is CSAAPTGGNEKLFF.

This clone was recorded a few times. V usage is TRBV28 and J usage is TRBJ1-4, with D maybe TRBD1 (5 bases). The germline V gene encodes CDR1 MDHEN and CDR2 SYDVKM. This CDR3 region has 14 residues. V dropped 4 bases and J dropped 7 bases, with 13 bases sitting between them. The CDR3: CASSYPGSSEKLFF. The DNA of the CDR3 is TGTGCCAGCAGTTATCCAGGGAGTTCTGAAAAACTGTTTTTT.

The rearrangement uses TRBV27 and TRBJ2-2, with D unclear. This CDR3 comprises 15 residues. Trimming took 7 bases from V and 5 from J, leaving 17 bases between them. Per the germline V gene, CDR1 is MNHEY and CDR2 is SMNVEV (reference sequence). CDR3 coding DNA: TGTGCCAGCACCCGCACTACCCCCGGGACCGGGGAGCTGTTTTTT. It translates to CASTRTTPGTGELFF.